This TCR beta chain was observed in a study of blood T cell repertoires in COVID-19 (dated by TCRdb to 2020 to 2021). Notes on the research overall: The collaborator samples originated in the United States, Italy and Spain and spanned the acute and convalescent phases of COVID-19. The repertoires were made available in a free public database intended to serve as a resource for research on the immune response to SARS-CoV-2. Where available, HLA class I and class II types were obtained from metadata supplied by the sample provider rather than from assay-based typing. The prospective study material was composed of cDNA or gDNA derived from T cells, B-cell-depleted T cells, or PBMCs. Deeply sampled blood TCRbeta repertoires from subjects exposed to, actively infected with, or recovered from COVID-19 were included in the dataset. A de-identified subject ID, COVID-19 status, age in years and sex were almost always included in the sample metadata. Samples were obtained from the ongoing ImmuneRACE study (first 160 participants) and from some 1,300 subjects provided by 6 global collaborators.

TCRbeta CDR3 regions were amplified from genomic DNA using the immunoSEQ Assay, a bias-controlled multiplex PCR. The authors' pipeline ran thus. The number of nucleated cells in each sample was estimated from the amplification of reference gene primers within the assay. To quantify the absolute abundance of each unique TCRbeta CDR3 rearrangement, sequence reads were collapsed and filtered. For each sample, productive Simpson clonality was calculated as the square root of Simpson's diversity index over productive rearrangements. The source is immuneACCESS, and TCRdb retained only in-frame sequences with V and J called. Part of the clones is not carried over; for the studies checked, unresolved V genes explain less than half of this, and the remainder is unexplained. The V and J calls and clone size come from that table; D and trimming were worked out from the DNA. The sample records around 220,000 clones, around 82% of which are singletons. About 7.2% of the sample rests with the top ten.

Participants in the prospective study were aged about 18 to 89 years, lived in 20 to 25 United States geographic areas, and enrolled through a virtual design. To assign participants to cohorts, the prospective study relied on clinical history that participants themselves reported in a screening survey and a study questionnaire. Each participant in the prospective study had whole blood, serum and a nasopharyngeal or oropharyngeal swab collected by mobile phlebotomists. Over a roughly two-month period, participants in the prospective study had the option of providing additional blood draws and questionnaires. Before DNA extraction, prospective study blood samples were shipped either frozen or at room temperature. Study-level results and caveats: The quantity of clinical and demographic metadata differed by source and by participant and was supplied without curation.

The germline V gene (reference sequence) sets CDR1 to SEHNR and CDR2 to FQNEAQ. V is cut by 2 bases and J by 8 bases, and the space between the germline ends is 10 bases. Counted from cysteine to phenylalanine, this CDR3 has 14 amino acids. The DNA shown is the 42-base CDR3, in frame from base 1. To note about this clone: Its antigen specificity is not known. Per-base qualities were not stored, and no clone one base away is much larger.

Sequencing was done on a sample of PBMCs or T cells enriched from blood (not recorded which). The sequence was collected from a middle-aged woman with acute COVID-19. The chain uses TRBV7-9 and TRBJ1-6, with the D gene not confidently named. The DNA sequence is as follows: TGTGCCAGCAGCTTAAACATCCCCGATTCACCCCTCCACTTT. It translates as CASSLNIPDSPLHF.